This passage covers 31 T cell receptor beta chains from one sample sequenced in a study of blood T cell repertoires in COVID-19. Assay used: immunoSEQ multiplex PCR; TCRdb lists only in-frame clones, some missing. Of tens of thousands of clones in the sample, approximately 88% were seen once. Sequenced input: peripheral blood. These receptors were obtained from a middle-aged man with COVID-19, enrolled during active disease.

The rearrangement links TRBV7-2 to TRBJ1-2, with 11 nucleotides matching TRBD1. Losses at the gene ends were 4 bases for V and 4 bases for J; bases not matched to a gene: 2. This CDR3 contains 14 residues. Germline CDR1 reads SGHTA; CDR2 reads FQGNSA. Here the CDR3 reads CASSSGTGGYGYTF. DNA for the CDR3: TGTGCCAGCAGCTCCGGGACAGGGGGCTATGGCTACACCTTC.

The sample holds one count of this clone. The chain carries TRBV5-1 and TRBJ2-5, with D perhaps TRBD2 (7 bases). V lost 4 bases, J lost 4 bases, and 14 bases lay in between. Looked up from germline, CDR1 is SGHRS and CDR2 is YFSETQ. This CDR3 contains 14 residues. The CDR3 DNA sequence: TGCGCCAGCAGCACCGCGGGGGCAGGAGAGACCCAGTACTTC. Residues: CASSTAGAGETQYF.

DNA of the CDR3: TGCGCCAGCAGCTTGTCTGGGACAGACTACAATGAGCAGTTCTTC. It yields the protein CASSLSGTDYNEQFF. V and J are TRBV5-1 and TRBJ2-1; TRBD1 aligns across 7 bases. Germline CDR1 is SGHRS and CDR2 is YFSETQ. The CDR3 length is 15 residues. The V segment lost 1 base and the J segment 3 bases; nucleotides outside the gene matches: 4.

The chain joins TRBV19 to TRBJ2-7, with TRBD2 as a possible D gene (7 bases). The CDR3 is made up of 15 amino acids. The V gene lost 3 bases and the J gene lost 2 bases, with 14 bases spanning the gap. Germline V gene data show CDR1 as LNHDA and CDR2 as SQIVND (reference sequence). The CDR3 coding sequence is TGTGCCAGTAGTATCGGGGAGGGGGGGCCCTACGAGCAGTACTTC. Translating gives CASSIGEGGPYEQYF.

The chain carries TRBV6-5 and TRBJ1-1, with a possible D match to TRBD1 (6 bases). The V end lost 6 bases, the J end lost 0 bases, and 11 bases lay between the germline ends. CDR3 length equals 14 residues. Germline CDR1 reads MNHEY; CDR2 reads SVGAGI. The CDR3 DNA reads TGTGCCAGCAGGGTAGGGGACATGAACACTGAAGCTTTCTTT. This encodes CASRVGDMNTEAFF.

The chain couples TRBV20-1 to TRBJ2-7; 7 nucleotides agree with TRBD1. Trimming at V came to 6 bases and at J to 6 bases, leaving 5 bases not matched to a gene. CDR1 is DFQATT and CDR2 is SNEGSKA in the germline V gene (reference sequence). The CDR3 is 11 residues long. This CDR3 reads CSAKTGTEQYF. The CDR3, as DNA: TGCAGTGCCAAGACAGGGACCGAGCAGTACTTC.

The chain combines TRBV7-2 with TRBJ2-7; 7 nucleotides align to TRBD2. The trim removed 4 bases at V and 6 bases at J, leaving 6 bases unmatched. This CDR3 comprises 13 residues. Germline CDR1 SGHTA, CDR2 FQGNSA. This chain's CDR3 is CASSSGGAPEQYF. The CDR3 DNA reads TGTGCCAGCAGCTCGGGAGGCGCCCCCGAGCAGTACTTC.

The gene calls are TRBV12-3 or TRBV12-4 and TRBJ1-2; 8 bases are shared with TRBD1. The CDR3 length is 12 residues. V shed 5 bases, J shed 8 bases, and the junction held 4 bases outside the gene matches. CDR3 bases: TGTGCCAGCAGTAGGACAGGGACAGGCTACACCTTC. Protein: CASSRTGTGYTF.

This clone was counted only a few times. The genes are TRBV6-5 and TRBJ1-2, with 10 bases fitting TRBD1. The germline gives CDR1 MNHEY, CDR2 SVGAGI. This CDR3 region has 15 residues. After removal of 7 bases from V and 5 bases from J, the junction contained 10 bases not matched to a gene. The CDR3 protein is CASTRGGTGEYGYTF. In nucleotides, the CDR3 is TGTGCCAGCACCCGAGGTGGGACAGGGGAGTATGGCTACACCTTC.

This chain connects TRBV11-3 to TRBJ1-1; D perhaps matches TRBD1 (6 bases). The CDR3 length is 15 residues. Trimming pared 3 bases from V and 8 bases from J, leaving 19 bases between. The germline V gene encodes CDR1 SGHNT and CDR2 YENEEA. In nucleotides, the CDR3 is TGTGCCAGCAGCTTCCTCCCCCCCCAGGGGCAAGAAGCTTTCTTT. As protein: CASSFLPPQGQEAFF.

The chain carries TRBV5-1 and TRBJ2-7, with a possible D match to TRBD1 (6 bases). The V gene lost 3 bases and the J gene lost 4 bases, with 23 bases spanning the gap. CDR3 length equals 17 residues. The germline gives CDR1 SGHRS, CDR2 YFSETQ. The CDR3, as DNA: TGCGCCAGCAGCTGGGGGCCTACGGGTCCCCAGGGGTACGAGCAGTACTTC. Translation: CASSWGPTGPQGYEQYF.

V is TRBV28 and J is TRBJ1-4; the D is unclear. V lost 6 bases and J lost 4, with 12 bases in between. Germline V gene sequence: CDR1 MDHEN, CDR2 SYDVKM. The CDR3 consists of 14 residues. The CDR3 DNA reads TGTGCCAGCAGGCAGCTTCGGGGTAATGAAAAACTGTTTTTT. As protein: CASRQLRGNEKLFF.

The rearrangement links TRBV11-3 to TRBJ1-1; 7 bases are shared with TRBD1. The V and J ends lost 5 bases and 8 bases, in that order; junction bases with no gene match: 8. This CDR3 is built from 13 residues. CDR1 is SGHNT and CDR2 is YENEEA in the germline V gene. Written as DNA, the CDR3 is TGTGCCAGCAGCCCTACATTAGGGGGCGAAGCTTTCTTT. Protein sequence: CASSPTLGGEAFF.

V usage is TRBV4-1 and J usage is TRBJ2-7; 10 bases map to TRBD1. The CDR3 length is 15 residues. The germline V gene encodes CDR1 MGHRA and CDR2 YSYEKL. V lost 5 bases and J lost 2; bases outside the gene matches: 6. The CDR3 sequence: CASSVGQGGAYEQYF. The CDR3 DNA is TGCGCCAGCAGCGTAGGACAGGGGGGGGCCTACGAGCAGTACTTC.

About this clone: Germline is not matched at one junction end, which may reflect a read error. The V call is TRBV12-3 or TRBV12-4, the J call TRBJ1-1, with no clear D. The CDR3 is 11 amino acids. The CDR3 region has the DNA TGTGCCAGCGGTTTCGGCACTGAAGCTTTCTTT. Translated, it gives CASGFGTEAFF.

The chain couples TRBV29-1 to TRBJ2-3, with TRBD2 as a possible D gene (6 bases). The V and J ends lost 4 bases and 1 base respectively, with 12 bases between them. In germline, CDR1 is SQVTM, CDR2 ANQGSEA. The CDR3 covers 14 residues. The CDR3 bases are TGCAGCGTTGGGGGGACTGTTCGCACAGATACGCAGTATTTT. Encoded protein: CSVGGTVRTDTQYF.

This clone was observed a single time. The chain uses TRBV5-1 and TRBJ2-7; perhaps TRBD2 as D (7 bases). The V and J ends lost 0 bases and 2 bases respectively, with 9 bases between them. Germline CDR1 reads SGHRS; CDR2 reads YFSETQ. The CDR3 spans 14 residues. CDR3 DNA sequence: TGCGCCAGCAGCTTGGTGGGGGGGCCCTACGAGCAGTACTTC. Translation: CASSLVGGPYEQYF.

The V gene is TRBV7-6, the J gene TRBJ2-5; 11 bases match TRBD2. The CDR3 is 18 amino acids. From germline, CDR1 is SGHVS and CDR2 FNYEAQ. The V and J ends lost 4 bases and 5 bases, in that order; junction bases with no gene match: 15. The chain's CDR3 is CASSSFALAGGKRETQYF. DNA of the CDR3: TGTGCCAGCAGCTCCTTCGCCTTAGCGGGAGGGAAGCGGGAGACCCAGTACTTC.

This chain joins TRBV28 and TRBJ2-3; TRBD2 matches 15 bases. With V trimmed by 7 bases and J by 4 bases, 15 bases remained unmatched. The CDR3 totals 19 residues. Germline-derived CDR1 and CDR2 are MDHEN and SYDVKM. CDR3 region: CASTSTTQGLAGGPDTQYF. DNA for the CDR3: TGTGCCAGCACATCTACTACCCAGGGACTAGCGGGAGGTCCAGATACGCAGTATTTT.

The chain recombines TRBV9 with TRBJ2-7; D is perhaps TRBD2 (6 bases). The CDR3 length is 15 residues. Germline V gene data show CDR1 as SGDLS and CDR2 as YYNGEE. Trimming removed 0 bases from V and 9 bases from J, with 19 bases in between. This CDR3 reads CASSVGGENYWVQYF. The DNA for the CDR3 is TGTGCCAGCAGCGTAGGGGGGGAAAACTACTGGGTGCAGTACTTC.

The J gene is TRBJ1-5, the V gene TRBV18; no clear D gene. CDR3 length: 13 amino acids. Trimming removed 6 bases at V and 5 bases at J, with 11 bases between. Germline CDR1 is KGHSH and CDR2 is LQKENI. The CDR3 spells CASSQMRDQPQHF. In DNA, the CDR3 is TGTGCCAGCTCCCAAATGCGGGATCAGCCCCAGCATTTT.

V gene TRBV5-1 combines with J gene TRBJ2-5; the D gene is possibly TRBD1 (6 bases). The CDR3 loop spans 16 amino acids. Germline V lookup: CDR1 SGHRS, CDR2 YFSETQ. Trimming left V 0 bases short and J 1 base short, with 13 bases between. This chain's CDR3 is CASSLAGTPAQETQYF. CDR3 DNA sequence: TGCGCCAGCAGCTTGGCCGGGACACCAGCCCAAGAGACCCAGTACTTC.

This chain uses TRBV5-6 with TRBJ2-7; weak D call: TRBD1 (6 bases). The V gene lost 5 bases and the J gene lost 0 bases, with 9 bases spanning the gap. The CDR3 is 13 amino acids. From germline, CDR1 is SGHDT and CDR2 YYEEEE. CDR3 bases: TGTGCCAGCAGGCCGGGACACTCCTACGAGCAGTACTTC. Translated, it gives CASRPGHSYEQYF.

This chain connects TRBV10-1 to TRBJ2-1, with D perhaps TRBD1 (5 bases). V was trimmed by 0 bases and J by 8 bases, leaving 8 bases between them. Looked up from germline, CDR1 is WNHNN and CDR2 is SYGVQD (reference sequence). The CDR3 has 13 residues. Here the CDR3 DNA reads TGCGCCAGCAGTGAGTCTGGGGCCGATGAGCAGTTCTTC. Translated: CASSESGADEQFF.

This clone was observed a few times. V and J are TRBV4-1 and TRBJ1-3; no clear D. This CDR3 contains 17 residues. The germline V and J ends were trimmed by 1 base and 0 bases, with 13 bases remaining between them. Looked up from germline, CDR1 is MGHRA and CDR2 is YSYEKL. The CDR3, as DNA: TGCGCCAGCAGCCAAGTAGACTCACCCGGCTCTGGAAACACCATATATTTT. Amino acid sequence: CASSQVDSPGSGNTIYF.

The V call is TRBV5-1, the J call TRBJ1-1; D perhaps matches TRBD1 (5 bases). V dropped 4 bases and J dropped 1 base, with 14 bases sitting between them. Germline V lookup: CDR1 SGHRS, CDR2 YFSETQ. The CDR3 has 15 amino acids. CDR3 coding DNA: TGCGCCAGCAGCCGAACGACAGACCCGAACACTGAAGCTTTCTTT. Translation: CASSRTTDPNTEAFF. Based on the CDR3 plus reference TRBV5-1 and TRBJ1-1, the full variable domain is KAGVTQTPRYLIKTRGQQVTLSCSPISGHRSVSWYQQTPGQGLQFLFEYFSETQRNKGNFPGRFSGRQFSNSRSEMNVSTLELGDSALYLCASSRTTDPNTEAFFGQGTRLTVV.

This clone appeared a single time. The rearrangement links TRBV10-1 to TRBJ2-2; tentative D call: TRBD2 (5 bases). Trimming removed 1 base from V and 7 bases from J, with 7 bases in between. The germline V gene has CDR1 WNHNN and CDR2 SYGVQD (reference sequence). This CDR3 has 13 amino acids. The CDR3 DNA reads TGCGCCAGCAGTGAGTTCGGGGTCGGGGAGCTGTTTTTT. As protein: CASSEFGVGELFF.

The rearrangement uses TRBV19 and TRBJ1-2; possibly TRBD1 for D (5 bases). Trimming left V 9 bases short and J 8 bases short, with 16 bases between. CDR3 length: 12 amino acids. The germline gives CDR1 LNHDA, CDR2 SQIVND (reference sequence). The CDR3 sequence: CASAGLMWGYTF. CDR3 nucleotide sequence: TGTGCCAGCGCGGGACTCATGTGGGGCTACACCTTC.

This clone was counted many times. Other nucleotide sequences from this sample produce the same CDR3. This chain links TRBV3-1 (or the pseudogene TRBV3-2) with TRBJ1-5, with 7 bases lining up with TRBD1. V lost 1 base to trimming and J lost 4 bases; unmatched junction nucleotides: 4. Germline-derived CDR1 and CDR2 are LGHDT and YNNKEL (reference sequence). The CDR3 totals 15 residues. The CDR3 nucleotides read TGTGCCAGCAGCCAAGGAAGACAGGGAAATCAGCCCCAGCATTTT. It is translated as CASSQGRQGNQPQHF.

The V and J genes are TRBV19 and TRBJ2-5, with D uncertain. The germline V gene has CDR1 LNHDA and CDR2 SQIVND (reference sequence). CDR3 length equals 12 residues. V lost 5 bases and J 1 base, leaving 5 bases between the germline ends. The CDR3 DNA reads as TGTGCCAGTAGTCGAGCCCAAGAGACCCAGTACTTC. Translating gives CASSRAQETQYF.

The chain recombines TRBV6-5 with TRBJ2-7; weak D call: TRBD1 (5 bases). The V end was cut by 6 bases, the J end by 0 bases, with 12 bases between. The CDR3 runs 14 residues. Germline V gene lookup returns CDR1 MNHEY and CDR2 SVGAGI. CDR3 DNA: TGTGCCAGCAGGGACATAGGCAGCTCCTACGAGCAGTACTTC. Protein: CASRDIGSSYEQYF.